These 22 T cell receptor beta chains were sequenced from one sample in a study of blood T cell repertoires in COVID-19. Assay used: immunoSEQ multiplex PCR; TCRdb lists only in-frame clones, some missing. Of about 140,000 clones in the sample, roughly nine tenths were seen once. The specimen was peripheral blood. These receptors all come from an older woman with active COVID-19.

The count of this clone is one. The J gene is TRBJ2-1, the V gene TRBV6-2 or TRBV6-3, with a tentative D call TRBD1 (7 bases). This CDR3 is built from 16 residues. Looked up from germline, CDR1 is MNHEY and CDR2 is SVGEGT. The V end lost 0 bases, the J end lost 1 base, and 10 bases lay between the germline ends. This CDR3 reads CASSYSEGASYNEQFF. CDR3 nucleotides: TGTGCCAGCAGTTACTCGGAGGGGGCTTCCTACAATGAGCAGTTCTTC.

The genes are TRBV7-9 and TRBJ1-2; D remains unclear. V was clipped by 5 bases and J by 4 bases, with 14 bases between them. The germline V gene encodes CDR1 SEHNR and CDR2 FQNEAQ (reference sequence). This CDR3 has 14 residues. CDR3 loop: CASSVTTASYGYTF. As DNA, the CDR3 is TGTGCCAGCAGCGTAACGACGGCTAGCTATGGCTACACCTTC. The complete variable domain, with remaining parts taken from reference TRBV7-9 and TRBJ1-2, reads DTGVSQNPRHKITKRGQNVTFRCDPISEHNRLYWYRQTLGQGPEFLTYFQNEAQLEKSRLLSDRFSAERPKGSFSTLEIQRTEQGDSAMYLCASSVTTASYGYTFGSGTRLTVV.

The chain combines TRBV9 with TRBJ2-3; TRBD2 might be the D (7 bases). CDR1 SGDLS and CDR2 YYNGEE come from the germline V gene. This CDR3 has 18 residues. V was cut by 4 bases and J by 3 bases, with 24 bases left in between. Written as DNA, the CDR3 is TGTGCCAGCAGCCCGGGTTGGGGGGGACAAGGCCCTACAGATACGCAGTATTTT. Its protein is CASSPGWGGQGPTDTQYF.

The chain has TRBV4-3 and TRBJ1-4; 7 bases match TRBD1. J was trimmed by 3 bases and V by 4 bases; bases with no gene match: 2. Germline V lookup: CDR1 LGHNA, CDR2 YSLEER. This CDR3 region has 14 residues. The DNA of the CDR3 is TGCGCCAGCAGCCCGGGACAGCCTAATGAAAAACTGTTTTTT. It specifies CASSPGQPNEKLFF.

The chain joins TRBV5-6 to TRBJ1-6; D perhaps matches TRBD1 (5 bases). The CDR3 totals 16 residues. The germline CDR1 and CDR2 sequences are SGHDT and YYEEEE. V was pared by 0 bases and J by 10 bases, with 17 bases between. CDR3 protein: CASSLGGAGVNSPLHF. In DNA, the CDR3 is TGTGCCAGCAGCTTGGGTGGGGCAGGAGTGAACTCACCCCTCCACTTT.

The chain's CDR3 is CASSVVPTSLSEQFF. Here the CDR3 DNA reads TGTGCCAGCAGCGTAGTCCCGACTAGCTTGAGTGAGCAGTTCTTC. The V call is TRBV9, the J call TRBJ2-1; 7 bases agree with TRBD2. Germline V gene sequence: CDR1 SGDLS, CDR2 YYNGEE. The ends lost 0 bases at V and 9 bases at J; junction bases unmatched: 9. The CDR3 loop spans 15 amino acids.

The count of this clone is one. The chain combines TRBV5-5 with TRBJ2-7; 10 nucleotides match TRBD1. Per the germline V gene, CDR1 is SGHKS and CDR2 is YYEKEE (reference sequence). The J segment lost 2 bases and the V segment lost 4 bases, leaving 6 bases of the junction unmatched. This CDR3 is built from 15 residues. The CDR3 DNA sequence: TGTGCCAGCAGCCTCCGGGACAGGGGACCCTACGAGCAGTACTTC. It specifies CASSLRDRGPYEQYF.

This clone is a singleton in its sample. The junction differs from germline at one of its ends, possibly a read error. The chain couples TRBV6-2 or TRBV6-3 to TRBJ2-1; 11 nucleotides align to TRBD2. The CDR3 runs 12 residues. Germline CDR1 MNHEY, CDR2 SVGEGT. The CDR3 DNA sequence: TGTGCCAGCAGCTTTAGCGGGAGGGTTAGGGTCTTC. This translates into CASSFSGRVRVF.

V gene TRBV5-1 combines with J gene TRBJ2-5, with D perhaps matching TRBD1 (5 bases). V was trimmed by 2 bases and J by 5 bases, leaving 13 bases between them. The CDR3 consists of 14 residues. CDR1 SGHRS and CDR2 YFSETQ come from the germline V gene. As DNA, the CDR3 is TGCGCCAGCAGCTTAACCAGGGCTTGGGAGACCCAGTACTTC. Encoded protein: CASSLTRAWETQYF.

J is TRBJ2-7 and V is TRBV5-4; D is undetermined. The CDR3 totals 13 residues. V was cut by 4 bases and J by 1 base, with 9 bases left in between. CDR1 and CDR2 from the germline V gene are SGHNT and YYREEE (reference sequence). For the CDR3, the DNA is TGTGCCAGCAGCGAACAGATATCCTACGAGCAGTACTTC. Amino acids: CASSEQISYEQYF.

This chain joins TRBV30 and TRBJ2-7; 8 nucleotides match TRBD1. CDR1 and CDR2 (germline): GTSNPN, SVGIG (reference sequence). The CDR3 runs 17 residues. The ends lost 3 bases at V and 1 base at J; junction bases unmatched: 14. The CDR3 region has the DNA TGTGCCTGGAGCGGAGGATCCCGGACAGGGCAGTCCTACGAGCAGTACTTC. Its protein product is CAWSGGSRTGQSYEQYF.

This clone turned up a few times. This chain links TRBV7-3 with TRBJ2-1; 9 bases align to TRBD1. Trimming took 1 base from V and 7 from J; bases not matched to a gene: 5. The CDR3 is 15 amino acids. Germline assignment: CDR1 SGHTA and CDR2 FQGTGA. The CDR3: CASSLRQGVRNEQFF. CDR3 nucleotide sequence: TGTGCCAGCAGCTTAAGACAGGGGGTAAGGAATGAGCAGTTCTTC.

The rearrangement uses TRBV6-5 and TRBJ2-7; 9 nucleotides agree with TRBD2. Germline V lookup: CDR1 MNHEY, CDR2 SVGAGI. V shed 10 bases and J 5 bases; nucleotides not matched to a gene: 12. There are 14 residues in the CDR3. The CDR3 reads CATRPGTSYNEQYF. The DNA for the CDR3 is TGTGCCACCCGTCCGGGGACTAGCTACAACGAGCAGTACTTC.

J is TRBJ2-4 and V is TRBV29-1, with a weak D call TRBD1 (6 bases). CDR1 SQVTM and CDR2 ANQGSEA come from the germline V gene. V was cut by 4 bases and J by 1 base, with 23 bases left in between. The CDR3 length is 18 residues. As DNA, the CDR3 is TGCAGCGTTGTGGCAAATAGCGACCAGGGGTTGGCCAAAAACATTCAGTACTTC. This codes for CSVVANSDQGLAKNIQYF. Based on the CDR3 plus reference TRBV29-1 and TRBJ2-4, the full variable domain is SAVISQKPSRDICQRGTSLTIQCQVDSQVTMMFWYRQQPGQSLTLIATANQGSEATYESGFVIDKFPISRPNLTFSTLTVSNMSPEDSSIYLCSVVANSDQGLAKNIQYFGAGTRLSVL.

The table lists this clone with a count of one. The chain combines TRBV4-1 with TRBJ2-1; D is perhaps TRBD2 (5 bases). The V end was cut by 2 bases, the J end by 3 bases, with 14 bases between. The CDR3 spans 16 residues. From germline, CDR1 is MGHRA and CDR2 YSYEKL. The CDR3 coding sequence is TGCGCCAGCAGCCAATTACCGGACTTGCGCTACAATGAGCAGTTCTTC. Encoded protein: CASSQLPDLRYNEQFF.

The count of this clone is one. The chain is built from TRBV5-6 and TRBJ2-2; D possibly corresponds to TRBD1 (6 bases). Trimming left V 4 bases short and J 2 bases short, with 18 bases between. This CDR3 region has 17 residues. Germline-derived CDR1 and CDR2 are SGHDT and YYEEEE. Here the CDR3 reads CASSLFRQVPNTGELFF. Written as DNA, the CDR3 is TGTGCCAGCAGCCTGTTCCGACAGGTCCCAAACACCGGGGAGCTGTTTTTT. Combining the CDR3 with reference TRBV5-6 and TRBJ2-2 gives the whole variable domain DAGVTQSPTHLIKTRGQQVTLRCSPKSGHDTVSWYQQALGQGPQFIFQYYEEEERQRGNFPDRFSGHQFPNYSSELNVNALLLGDSALYLCASSLFRQVPNTGELFFGEGSRLTVL.

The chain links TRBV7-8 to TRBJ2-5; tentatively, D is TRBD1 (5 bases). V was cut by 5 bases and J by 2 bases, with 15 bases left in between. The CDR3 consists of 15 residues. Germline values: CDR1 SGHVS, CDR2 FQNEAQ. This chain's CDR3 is CASSTTRVSQETQYF. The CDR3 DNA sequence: TGTGCCAGCAGCACTACCAGGGTCTCTCAAGAGACCCAGTACTTC.

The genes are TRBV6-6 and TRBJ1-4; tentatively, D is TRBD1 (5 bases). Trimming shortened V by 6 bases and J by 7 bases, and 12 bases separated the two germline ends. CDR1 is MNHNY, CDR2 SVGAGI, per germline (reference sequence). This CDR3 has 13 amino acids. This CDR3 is CASRGDFGEKLFF. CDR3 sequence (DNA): TGTGCCAGCAGAGGGGATTTCGGTGAAAAACTGTTTTTT.

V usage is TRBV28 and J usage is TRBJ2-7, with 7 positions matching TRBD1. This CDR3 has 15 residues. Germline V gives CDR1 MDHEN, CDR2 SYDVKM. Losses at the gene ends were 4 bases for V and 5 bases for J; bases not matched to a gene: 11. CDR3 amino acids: CASSSYRGTIHEQYF. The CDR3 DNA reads TGTGCCAGCAGTTCATACAGGGGTACGATCCACGAGCAGTACTTC. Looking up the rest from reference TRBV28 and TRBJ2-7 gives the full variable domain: DVKVTQSSRYLVKRTGEKVFLECVQDMDHENMFWYRQDPGLGLRLIYFSYDVKMKEKGDIPEGYSVSREKKERFSLILESASTNQTSMYLCASSSYRGTIHEQYFGPGTRLTVT.

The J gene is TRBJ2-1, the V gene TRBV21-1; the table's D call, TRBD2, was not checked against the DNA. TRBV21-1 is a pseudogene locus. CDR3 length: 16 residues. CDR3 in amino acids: CASSKGSGRPYNEQFF. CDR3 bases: TGTGCCAGCAGCAAAGGAAGCGGGAGGCCTTACAATGAGCAGTTCTTC.

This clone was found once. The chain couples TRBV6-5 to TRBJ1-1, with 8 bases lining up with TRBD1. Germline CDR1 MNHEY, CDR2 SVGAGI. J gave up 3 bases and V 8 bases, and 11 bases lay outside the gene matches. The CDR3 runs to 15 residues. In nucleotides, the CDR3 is TGTGCCAGCCAACCCGGGACAGGACCACACACTGAAGCTTTCTTT. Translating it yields CASQPGTGPHTEAFF.

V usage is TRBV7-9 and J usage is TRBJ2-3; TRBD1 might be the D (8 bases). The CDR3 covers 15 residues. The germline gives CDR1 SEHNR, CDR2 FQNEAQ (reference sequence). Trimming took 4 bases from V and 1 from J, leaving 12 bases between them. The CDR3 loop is CASSSTGGGTDTQYF. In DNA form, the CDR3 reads TGTGCCAGCAGCTCCACAGGGGGGGGCACAGATACGCAGTATTTT.